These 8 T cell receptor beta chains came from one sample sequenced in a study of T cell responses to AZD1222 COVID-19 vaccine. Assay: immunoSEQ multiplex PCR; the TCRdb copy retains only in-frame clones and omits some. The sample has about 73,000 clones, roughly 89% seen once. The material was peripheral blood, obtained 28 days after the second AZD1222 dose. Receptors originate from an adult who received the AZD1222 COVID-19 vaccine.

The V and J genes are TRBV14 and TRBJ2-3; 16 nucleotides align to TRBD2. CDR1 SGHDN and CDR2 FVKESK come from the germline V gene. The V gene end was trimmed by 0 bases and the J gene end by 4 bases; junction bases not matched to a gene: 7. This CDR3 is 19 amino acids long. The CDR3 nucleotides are TGTGCCAGCAGCCAAGATCTTGGGACTAGCGGGAGGGCAGCAGATACGCAGTATTTT. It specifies CASSQDLGTSGRAADTQYF.

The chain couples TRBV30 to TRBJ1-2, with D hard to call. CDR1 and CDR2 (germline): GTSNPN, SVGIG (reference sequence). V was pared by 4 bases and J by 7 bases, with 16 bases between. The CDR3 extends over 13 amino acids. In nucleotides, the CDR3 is TGTGCCTGGATCAGAGGATTTGAGGGTGGCTACACCTTC. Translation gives CAWIRGFEGGYTF. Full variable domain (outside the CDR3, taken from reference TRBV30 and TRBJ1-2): SQTIHQWPATLVQPVGSPLSLECTVEGTSNPNLYWYRQAAGRGLQLLFYSVGIGQISSEVPQNLSASRPQDRQFILSSKKLLLSDSGFYLCAWIRGFEGGYTFGSGTRLTVV.

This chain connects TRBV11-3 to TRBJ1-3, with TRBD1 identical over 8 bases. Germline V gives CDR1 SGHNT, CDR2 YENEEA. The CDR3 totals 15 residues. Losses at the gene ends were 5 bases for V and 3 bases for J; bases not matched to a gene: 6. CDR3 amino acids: CASSVTGVDGNTIYF. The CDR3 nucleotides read TGTGCCAGCAGCGTGACAGGGGTCGATGGAAACACCATATATTTT.

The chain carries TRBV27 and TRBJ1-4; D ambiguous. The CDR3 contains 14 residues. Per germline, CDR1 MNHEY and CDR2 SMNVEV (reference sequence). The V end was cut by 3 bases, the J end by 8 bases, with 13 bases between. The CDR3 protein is CASSFATKSEKLFF. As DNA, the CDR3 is TGTGCCAGCAGTTTCGCCACTAAGTCGGAAAAACTGTTTTTT. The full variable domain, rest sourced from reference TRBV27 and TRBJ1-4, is EAQVTQNPRYLITVTGKKLTVTCSQNMNHEYMSWYRQDPGLGLRQIYYSMNVEVTDKGDVPEGYKVSRKEKRNFPLILESPSPNQTSLYFCASSFATKSEKLFFGSGTQLSVL.

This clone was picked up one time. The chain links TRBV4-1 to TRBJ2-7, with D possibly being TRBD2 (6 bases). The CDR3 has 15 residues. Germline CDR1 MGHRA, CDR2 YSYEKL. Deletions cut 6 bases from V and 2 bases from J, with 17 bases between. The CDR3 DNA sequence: TGCGCCAGCAGTTTGAATCTGGGAGGCACCTACGAGCAGTACTTC. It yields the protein CASSLNLGGTYEQYF.

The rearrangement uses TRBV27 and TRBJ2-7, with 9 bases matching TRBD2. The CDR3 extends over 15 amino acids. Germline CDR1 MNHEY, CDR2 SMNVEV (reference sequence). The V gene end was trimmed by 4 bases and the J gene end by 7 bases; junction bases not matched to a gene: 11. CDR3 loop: CASSSFPSGIDEQYV. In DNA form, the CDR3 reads TGTGCCAGCAGTTCCTTTCCTAGCGGGATAGATGAGCAGTACGTC.

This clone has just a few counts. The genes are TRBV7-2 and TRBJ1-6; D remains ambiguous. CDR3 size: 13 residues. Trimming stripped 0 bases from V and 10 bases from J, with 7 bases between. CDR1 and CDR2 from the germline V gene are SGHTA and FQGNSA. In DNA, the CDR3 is TGTGCCAGCAGCTTAGCGACGGCCTCACCCCTCCACTTT. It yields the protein CASSLATASPLHF.

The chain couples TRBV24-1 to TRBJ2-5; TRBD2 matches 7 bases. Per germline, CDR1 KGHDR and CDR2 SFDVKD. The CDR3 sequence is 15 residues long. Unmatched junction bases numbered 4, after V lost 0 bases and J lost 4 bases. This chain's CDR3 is CATSDLREAPETQYF. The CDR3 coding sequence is TGTGCCACCAGTGATTTGCGGGAGGCCCCAGAGACCCAGTACTTC.